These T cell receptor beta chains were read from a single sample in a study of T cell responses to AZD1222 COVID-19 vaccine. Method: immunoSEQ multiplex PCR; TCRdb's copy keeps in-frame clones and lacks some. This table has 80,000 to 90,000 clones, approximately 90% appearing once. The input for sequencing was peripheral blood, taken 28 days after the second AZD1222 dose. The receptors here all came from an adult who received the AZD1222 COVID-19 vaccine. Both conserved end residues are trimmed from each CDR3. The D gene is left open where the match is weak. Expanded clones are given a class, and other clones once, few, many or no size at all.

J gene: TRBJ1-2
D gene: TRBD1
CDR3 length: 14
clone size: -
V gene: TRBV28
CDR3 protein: ASSFIRGAALDGYT

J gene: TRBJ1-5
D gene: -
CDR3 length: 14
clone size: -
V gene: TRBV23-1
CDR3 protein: ASSQKGGPGYQPQH

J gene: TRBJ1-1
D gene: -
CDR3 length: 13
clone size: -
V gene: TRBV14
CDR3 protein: ASSQGLFEHTEAF

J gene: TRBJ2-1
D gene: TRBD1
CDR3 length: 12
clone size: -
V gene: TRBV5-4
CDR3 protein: ASSRGQGAHEQF

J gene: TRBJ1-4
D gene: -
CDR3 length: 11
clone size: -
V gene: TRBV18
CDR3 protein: ASSRGQNEKLF

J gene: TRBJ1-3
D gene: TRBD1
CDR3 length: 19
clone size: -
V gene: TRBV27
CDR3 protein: ASSLWPPTGGSFLSGNTIY

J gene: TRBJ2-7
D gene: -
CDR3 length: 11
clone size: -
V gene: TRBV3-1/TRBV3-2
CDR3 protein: ASSQERYLEQY

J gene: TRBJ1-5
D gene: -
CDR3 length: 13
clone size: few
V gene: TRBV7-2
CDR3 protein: ASSQRLVSNQPQH

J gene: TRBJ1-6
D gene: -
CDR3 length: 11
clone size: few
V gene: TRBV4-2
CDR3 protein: ASSQEWASPLH

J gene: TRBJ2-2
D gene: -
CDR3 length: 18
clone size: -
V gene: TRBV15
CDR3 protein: ATSRVGGRDQPFNTGELF

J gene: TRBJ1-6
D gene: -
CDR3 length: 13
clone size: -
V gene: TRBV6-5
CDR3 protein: ASSYVRAATSPLH

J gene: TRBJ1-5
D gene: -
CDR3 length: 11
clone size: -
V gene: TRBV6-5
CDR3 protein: ASRGDLNQPQH

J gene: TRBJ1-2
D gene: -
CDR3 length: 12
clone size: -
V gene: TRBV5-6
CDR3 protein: ASSLGDRSYGYT

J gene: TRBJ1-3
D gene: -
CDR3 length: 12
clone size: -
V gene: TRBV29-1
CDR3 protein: SVEAGTKGNTIY